This T cell receptor (beta chain) appears in the sequencing data of a study of T cell responses to AZD1222 COVID-19 vaccine. For this clone: Its antigen is unidentified.

Data came from immunoSEQ multiplex PCR; TCRdb stores just in-frame clones and leaves some out. Of about 140,000 clones listed, over 90% were seen once; the top ten hold about 3.7%. The CDR3 loop spans 15 amino acids. The V gene's germline CDR1 is SNHLY and CDR2 FYNNEI. V trimming: 6 bases; J trimming: 2 bases; junction bases outside the gene matches: 7. Doses given second, at about 4 or about 12 weeks, were pooled. Whole-study findings and limits: Donor demographics were predominantly white British with a female majority; clonal diversity may be underestimated. Regions left unmutated in variants are reportedly the target of nearly half of spike-specific TCRs.

This TCR came from an adult who received the AZD1222 COVID-19 vaccine. This rearrangement joins TRBV2 to TRBJ1-5; 7 bases match TRBD1. Sequenced material: peripheral blood, taken 28 days after the second AZD1222 dose. The CDR3 region has the DNA TGTGCCAGCAGGACGAGGGGGCAGGGCAATCAGCCCCAGCATTTT. This gives the protein CASRTRGQGNQPQHF.